This TCR beta chain was sequenced during a study of T-cell memory formation after mild COVID-19 (dated by TCRdb to about 2021). A note on the overall study: TCR sequence clusters from the two donors were found to be largely donor specific. In a couple of donors, T-cell clones that expanded and contracted after mild COVID-19 were followed by sequencing TCRalpha and TCRbeta repertoires longitudinally. The cohort comprised two young, previously healthy adult volunteers, one female and one male.

Study-wide findings and limitations: Contracting CD4+ clones were located mainly in the CM and EM memory subsets, whereas CD8+ clones were found to be enriched in EMRA. From day 15 to 85, contracting clones showed balanced CD4/CD8 phenotypes, whereas a second wave of clones that expanded from day 15 to 37 leaned towards CD4+. Only a couple of mild cases were covered in the study, and larger cohorts including severe cases with pre-infection samples were considered necessary. SARS-CoV-2 specificity was not confirmed for the second-wave clones peaking on day 37. Some responding clones were detected in pre-infection memory, which suggested that pre-existing cross-reactive memory T cells had joined the SARS-CoV-2 response.

For this clonotype: The specificity of this receptor is unknown. Base qualities are not at hand, and no much larger clone is one base apart.

According to the germline V gene, CDR1 reads MNHEY and CDR2 reads SVGEGT. At the junction V is shortened by 2 bases and J by 4 bases, with 15 bases in between. Measured from the cysteine to the phenylalanine, the CDR3 is 16 residues long. Only the CDR3 part of the read is kept: 48 bases, read in frame from the first base. Ficoll-Paque density gradient centrifugation was used to isolate PBMCs. Sequencer: Illumina NovaSeq 6000. cDNA libraries for TCRalpha and TCRbeta were prepared by 5'RACE using constant-segment primers, with sample barcodes and unique molecular identifiers added. Trizol reagent was used to extract RNA from every sample. Libraries were amplified in two PCR steps, with a second sample barcode and Illumina TruSeq adapters added in the second step. Sequencing of libraries was performed on an Illumina NovaSeq with 2 x 150 bp paired-end reads. The source study handled its data this way. The reads were demultiplexed and collapsed into UMI-guided consensus sequences using migec v1.2.7. Using mixcr v2.1.11, UMI consensuses were aligned to TRA and TRB V and J templates and then assembled into clonotypes. A clonotype was counted as expanded or contracted only when both edgeR and NoisET called the clonotype significant, with the noise models trained on biological replicates. edgeR calls used a false discovery rate-adjusted p below 0.01 and a log2 fold-change threshold of 1. As an exploratory analysis of dynamics, max-normalized trajectories of the 1000 most abundant clonotypes were examined with PCA combined with hierarchical clustering. Each responding clone was given a CD4 or CD8 phenotype based on the CD4+ and CD8+ repertoires, which had been sequenced separately. TCRdb applied fastp at Q25 and MiXCR to the public reads, then kept only in-frame beta chains. Merged by CDR3 protein, the rows form single entries marked with the most common genes and DNA. Clone size and V and J calls follow TCRdb, not the original study. The sample includes about 82,000 distinct CDR3 sequences, with about 15% observed a single time. The ten largest clones add up to approximately 40% of the sample.

The sequenced sample was PBMCs or a T cell subset sorted from them (not recorded which). This receptor was taken from a man between 18 and 29 years old who had mild COVID-19 (a few samples of this study predate the infection). The sample titles of this study are shuffled in the database, so cell type and time point are left out; the donor was told from shared clones. The rearranged segments are TRBV6-2 or TRBV6-3 and TRBJ1-5; a confident D gene designation cannot be given. The CDR3 amino acid sequence is: CASSYIGPGENQPQHF. The DNA sequence is TGTGCCAGCAGTTACATCGGACCCGGGGAGAATCAGCCCCAGCATTTT.